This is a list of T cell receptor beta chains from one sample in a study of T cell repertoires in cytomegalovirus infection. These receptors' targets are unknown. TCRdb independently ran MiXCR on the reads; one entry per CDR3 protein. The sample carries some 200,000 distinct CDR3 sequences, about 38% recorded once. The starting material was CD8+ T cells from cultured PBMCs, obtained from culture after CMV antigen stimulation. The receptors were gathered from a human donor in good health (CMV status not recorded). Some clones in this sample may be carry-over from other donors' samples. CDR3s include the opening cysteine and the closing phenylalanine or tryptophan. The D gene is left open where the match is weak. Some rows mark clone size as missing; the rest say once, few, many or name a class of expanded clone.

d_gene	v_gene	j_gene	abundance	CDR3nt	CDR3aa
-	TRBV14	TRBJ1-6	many	TGTGCCAGCAGCCAAGAGGGGGGGGTTGATCCGGGATCACCCCTCCACTTT	CASSQEGGVDPGSPLHF
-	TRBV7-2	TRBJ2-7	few	TGTGCCAGCAGTTGGGGATTCGAGCAGTACTTC	CASSWGFEQYF
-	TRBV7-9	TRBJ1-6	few	TGTGCCAGCAGCCTAGGTGGTTTTGATAATTCACCCCTCCACTTT	CASSLGGFDNSPLHF
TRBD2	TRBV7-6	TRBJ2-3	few	TGTGCCAGCAGCTTGGATCGTAGCGGGGGAGACACAGATACGCAGTATTTT	CASSLDRSGGDTDTQYF
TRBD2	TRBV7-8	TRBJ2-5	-	TGTGCCAGCAGCACTAGCGGCCAAGAGACCCAGTACTTC	CASSTSGQETQYF
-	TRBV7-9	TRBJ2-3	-	TGTGCCAGCAGCTTAGATGCCAGGGTCGGAGATACGCAGTATTTT	CASSLDARVGDTQYF
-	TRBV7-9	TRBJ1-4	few	TGTGCCAGCAGCTCCCGGGACATCCCGGATGAAAAACTGTTTTTT	CASSSRDIPDEKLFF
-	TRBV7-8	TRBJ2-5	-	TGTGCCAGCAGCCTACCAGGGATTGGAGAGACCCAGTACTTC	CASSLPGIGETQYF
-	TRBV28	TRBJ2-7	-	TGTGCCAGCAGCATGAGCTCCTACGAGCAGTACTTC	CASSMSSYEQYF
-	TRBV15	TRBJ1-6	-	TGTGCCACCAGAAGGGACCTCGGTTCACCCCTCCACTTT	CATRRDLGSPLHF
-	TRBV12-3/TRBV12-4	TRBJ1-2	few	TGTGCCAGCAGTTTTACAGGGAACTATGGCTACACCTTC	CASSFTGNYGYTF
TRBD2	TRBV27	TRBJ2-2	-	TGTGCCAGCAGTGAGACTAGCGGGAGACGGGAGCTGTTTTTT	CASSETSGRRELFF
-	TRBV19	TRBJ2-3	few	TGTGCCAGTAGTATCCGGTCTAGCGTAAACACAGATACGCAGTATTTT	CASSIRSSVNTDTQYF
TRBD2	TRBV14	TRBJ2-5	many	TGTGCCAGCAGCCAAGCTGGTGGACTAGCGCGACAAGAGACCCAGTACTTC	CASSQAGGLARQETQYF
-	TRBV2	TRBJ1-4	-	TGTGCCAGCAGCCGCGACGTTGGGGAAAAACTGTTTTTT	CASSRDVGEKLFF
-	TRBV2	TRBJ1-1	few	TGTGCCAGCAGTGGCGGTCACTTGAACACTGAAGCTTTCTTT	CASSGGHLNTEAFF
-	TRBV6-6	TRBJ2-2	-	TGTGCCAGCAGTTACTCCCCCCGGGAGCTGTTTTTT	CASSYSPRELFF
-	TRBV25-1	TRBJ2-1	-	TGTGCCAGCAGTGAATCCCAGACCCCGCACATCAGCAATGAGCAGTTCTTC	CASSESQTPHISNEQFF
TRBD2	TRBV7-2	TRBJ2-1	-	TGTGCCAGCAGCTTAGCGCAACGGACTAGGAGTGGGAGTGAGCAGTTCTTC	CASSLAQRTRSGSEQFF
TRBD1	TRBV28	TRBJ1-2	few	TGTGCCAGCAGTTTTGTCAGGGGGCTACATGGCTACACCTTC	CASSFVRGLHGYTF
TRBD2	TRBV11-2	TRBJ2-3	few	TGTGCCAGCAGGAAGGAAGCGGGGGGGCCTAGAGATACGCAGTATTTT	CASRKEAGGPRDTQYF
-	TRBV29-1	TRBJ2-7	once	TGCAGCGCCGCCAGTGGGGGACGCGAGCAGTACTTC	CSAASGGREQYF
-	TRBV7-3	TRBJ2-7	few	TGTGCCAGCAGCAGGGGACTTGGGAGCTCCTACGAGCAGTACTTC	CASSRGLGSSYEQYF
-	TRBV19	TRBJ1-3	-	TGTGCCAGTACCAAATCCGACAGACCTGGAAACACCATATATTTT	CASTKSDRPGNTIYF
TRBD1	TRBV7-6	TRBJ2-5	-	TGTGCCAGCAGCTTAACCGAGGGGGCCGGGTTCGTGGCGACCCAGTACTTC	CASSLTEGAGFVATQYF
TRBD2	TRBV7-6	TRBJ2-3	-	TGTGCCAGCAGCTTAGTAGGCGGGGGGCCCACAGATACGCAGTATTTT	CASSLVGGGPTDTQYF
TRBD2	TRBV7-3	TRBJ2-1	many	TGTGCCAGCAGCTTTATTGGCGGGAGGGACAATGAGCAGTTCTTC	CASSFIGGRDNEQFF
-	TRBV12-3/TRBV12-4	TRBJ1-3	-	TGTGCCAGCAGTTTAGAGGGACTATCTGGAAACACCATATATTTT	CASSLEGLSGNTIYF
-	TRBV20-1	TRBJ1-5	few	TGCAGTGCTAGAGACAGCCTTTATAGCAATCAGCCCCAGCATTTT	CSARDSLYSNQPQHF
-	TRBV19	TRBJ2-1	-	TGTGCCAGTAGCCCCAGAGGAAACAGGGTGAAGGGGAATGAGCAGTTCTTC	CASSPRGNRVKGNEQFF
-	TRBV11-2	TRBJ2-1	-	TGTGCCAGCAGCTCCGGGACGCTAAGGCGGGGTGAGCAGTTCTTC	CASSSGTLRRGEQFF
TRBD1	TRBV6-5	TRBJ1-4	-	TGTGCCAGCAGTTACGACAGGGGAAGAGAAAAACTGTTTTTT	CASSYDRGREKLFF
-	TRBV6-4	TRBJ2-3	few	TGTGCCAGCAGTAGTGGGCGAGCGGGAGATACGCAGTATTTT	CASSSGRAGDTQYF
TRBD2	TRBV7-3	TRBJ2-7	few	TGTGCCAGTTCCGCTAGCGGGAGCCCATACGAGCAGTACTTC	CASSASGSPYEQYF
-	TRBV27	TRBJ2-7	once	TGTGCCAGCATGAGTCTCTGGGAGCAGTACTTC	CASMSLWEQYF
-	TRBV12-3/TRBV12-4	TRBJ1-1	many	TGTGCCAGCAGTATGGGACCGAACACTGAAGCTTTCTTT	CASSMGPNTEAFF
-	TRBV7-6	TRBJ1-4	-	TGTGCCAGCAGCTACCCTGCCGGGACGGGTAATGAAAAACTGTTTTTT	CASSYPAGTGNEKLFF
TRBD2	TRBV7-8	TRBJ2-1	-	TGTGCCAGCACTAGCGGGGGTCGCTACAATGAGCAGTTCTTC	CASTSGGRYNEQFF
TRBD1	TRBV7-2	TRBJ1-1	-	TGTGCACGCAGGGGGCGGACTAATATGAACACTGAAGCTTTCTTT	CARRGRTNMNTEAFF
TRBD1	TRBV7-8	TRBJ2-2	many	TGTGCCAGCAGCCCAGGGACAGGGGGCGTAAACACCGGGGAGCTGTTTTTT	CASSPGTGGVNTGELFF
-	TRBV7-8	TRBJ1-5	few	TGTGCCAGCAGCTTATCCAGGGGTAGCAATCAGCCCCAGCATTTT	CASSLSRGSNQPQHF
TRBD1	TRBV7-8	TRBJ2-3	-	TGTGCCAGCAGCTTAGATTTGACCGGGACAGGGTTCGCGCAGTATTTT	CASSLDLTGTGFAQYF
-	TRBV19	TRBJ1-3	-	TGTGCCAGTAGTACCAGGGCAGCGGGAAACACCATATATTTT	CASSTRAAGNTIYF
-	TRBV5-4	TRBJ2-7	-	TGTGCCAGCAGCTTGCGGGGGCCCAACGAGCAGTACTTC	CASSLRGPNEQYF
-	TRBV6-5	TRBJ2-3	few	TGTGCCAGCAGTTACTCCCGACTAGACCCCACAGATACGCAGTATTTT	CASSYSRLDPTDTQYF
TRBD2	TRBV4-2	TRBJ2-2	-	TGTTCCAGCAGCCATGGACTAGCGGGAGTACGCGCCGGGGAGCTGTTTTTT	CSSSHGLAGVRAGELFF
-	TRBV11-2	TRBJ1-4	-	TGTGCCAGCAGCCTGGGGGAGGTGGCGGAAAAACTGTTTTTT	CASSLGEVAEKLFF
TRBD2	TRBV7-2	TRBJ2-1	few	TGTGCCAGCAGCTTAGGACAGCTAGCGGGCGATGAGCAGTTCTTC	CASSLGQLAGDEQFF
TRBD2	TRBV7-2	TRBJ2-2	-	TGTGCCAGCAGCTTAGTTGGTAGCGGGAGGTCTAACACCGGGGAGCTGTTTTTT	CASSLVGSGRSNTGELFF
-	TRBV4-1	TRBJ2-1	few	TGCGCCAGCAGCCAGTCCCGGACGGGTGAGCAGTTCTTC	CASSQSRTGEQFF
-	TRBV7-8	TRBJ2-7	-	TGTGCCAGCAGCCCGAAGGCGGCGCCTTCCTACGAGCAGTACTTC	CASSPKAAPSYEQYF
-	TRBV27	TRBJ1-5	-	TGTGCCAGCAGTTTATACCCCCCAGTAGGTCAGCCCCAGCATTTT	CASSLYPPVGQPQHF
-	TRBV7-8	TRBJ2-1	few	TGTGCCAGCAGACCCGGGACTGCGAATGAGCAGTTCTTC	CASRPGTANEQFF
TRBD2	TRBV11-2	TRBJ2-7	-	TGTGCCAGCAACCTCGGACTAGCGGCGTACGAGCAGTACTTC	CASNLGLAAYEQYF
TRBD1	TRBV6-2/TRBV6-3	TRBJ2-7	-	TGTGCCAGCAGTTACAACAGGGGATTCTCCTACGAGCAGTACTTC	CASSYNRGFSYEQYF
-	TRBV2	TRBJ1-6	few	TGTGCCAGCAGTGTAGGGACGAATTCACCCCTCCACTTT	CASSVGTNSPLHF
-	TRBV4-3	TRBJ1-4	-	TGCGCCAGCAGCCAATCGGGGCGAGATGAAAAACTGTTTTTT	CASSQSGRDEKLFF
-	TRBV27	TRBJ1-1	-	TGTGCCAGCAGTAACTCCGGGAATGAAGCTTTCTTT	CASSNSGNEAFF
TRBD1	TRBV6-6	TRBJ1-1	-	TGTGCCAGCAGTCACTACAGGGGGCGAGAGTACACTGAAGCTTTCTTT	CASSHYRGREYTEAFF